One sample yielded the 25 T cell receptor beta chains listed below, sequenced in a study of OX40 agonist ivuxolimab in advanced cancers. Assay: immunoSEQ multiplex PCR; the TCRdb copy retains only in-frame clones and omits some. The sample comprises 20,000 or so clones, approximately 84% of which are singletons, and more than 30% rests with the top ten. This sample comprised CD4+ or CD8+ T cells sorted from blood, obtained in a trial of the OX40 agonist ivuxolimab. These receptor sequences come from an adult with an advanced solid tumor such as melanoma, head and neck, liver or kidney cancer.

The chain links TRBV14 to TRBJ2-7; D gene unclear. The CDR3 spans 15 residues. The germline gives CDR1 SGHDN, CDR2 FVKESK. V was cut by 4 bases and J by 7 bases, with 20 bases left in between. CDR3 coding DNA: TGTGCCAGCAGCCCCAGAACAAGTAGGCCTAAGGAGCAGTACTTC. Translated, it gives CASSPRTSRPKEQYF.

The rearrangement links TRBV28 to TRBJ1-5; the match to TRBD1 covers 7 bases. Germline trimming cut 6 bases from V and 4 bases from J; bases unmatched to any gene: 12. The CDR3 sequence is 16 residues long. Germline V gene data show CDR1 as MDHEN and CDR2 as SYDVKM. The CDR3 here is CASSTFGTAPNQPQHF. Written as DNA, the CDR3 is TGTGCCAGCAGCACCTTCGGGACAGCCCCGAATCAGCCCCAGCATTTT.

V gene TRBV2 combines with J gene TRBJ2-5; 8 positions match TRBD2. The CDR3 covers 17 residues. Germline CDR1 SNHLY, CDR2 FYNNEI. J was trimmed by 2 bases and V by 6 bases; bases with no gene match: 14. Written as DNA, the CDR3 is TGTGCCAGCAGCGACCCCTGGGGCGGGGGGTCACAAGAGACCCAGTACTTC. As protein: CASSDPWGGGSQETQYF.

The CDR3 DNA follows: TGCAGTGCACCCCTCGGGGAGCTGTTTTTT. Protein: CSAPLGELFF. The chain recombines TRBV20-1 with TRBJ2-2; D call uncertain. The V and J ends lost 6 bases and 7 bases respectively, with 6 bases between them. The CDR3 loop spans 10 amino acids. From germline, CDR1 is DFQATT and CDR2 SNEGSKA (reference sequence).

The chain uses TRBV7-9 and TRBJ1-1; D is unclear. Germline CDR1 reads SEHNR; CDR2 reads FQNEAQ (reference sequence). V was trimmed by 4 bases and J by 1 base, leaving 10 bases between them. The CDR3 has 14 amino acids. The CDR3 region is CASSSSDSNTEAFF. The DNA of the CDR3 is TGTGCCAGCAGCTCATCGGATTCGAACACTGAAGCTTTCTTT.

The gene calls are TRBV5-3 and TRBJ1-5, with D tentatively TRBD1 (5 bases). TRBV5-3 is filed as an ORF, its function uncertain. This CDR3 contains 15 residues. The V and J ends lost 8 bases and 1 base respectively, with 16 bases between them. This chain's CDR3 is CASSIEGISNQPQHF. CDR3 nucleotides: TGTGCCAGCAGCATAGAGGGGATAAGCAATCAGCCCCAGCATTTT.

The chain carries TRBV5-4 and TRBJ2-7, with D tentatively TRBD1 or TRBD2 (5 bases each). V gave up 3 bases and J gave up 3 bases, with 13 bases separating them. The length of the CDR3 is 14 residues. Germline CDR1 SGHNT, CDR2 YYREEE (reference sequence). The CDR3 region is CASSSFRESYEQYF. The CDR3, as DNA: TGTGCCAGCAGCTCGTTCAGGGAGAGCTACGAGCAGTACTTC.

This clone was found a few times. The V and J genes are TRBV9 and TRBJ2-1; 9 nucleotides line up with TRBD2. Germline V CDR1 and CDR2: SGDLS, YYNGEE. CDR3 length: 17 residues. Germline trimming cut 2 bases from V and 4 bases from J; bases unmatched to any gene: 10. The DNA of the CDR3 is TGTGCCAGCAGCGTGGGTAGCGGGAGTACGCGGTACAATGAGCAGTTCTTC. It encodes CASSVGSGSTRYNEQFF.

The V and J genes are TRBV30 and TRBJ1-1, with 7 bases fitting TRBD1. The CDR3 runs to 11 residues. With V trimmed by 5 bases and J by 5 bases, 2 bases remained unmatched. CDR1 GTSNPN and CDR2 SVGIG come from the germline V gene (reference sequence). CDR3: CAWDRVTEAFF. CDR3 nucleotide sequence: TGTGCCTGGGACAGGGTTACTGAAGCTTTCTTT.

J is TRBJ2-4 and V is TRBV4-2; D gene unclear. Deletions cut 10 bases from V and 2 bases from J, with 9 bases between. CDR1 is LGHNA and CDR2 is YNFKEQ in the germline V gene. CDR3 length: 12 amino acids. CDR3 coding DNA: TGTGCCACACTCGGGCCCAAAAACATTCAGTACTTC. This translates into CATLGPKNIQYF.

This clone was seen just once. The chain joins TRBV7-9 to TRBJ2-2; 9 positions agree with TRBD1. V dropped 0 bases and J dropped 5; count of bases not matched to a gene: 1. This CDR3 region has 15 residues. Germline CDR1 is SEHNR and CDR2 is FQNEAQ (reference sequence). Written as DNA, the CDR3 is TGTGCCAGCAGCTTAGCGGGACAGGGAACCGGGGAGCTGTTTTTT. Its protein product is CASSLAGQGTGELFF.

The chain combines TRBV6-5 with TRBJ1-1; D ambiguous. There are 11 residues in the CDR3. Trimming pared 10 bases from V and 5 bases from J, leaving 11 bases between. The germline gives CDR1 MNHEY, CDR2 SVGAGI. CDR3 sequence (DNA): TGTGCCATTACGGCGGGGACTGAAGCTTTCTTT. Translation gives CAITAGTEAFF.

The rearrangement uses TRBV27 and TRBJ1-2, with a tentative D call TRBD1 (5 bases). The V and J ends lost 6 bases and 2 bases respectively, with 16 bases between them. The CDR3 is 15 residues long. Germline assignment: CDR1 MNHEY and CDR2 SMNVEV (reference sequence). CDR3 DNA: TGTGCCAGCAGGGGATCCAGGGCGGGAAACTATGGCTACACCTTC. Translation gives CASRGSRAGNYGYTF.

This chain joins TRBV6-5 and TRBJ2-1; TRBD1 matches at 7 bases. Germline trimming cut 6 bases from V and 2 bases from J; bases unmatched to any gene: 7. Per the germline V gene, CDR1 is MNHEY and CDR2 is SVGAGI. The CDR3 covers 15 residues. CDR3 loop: CASRKGQSTYNEQFF. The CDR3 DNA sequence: TGTGCCAGCAGGAAGGGACAGTCAACCTACAATGAGCAGTTCTTC.

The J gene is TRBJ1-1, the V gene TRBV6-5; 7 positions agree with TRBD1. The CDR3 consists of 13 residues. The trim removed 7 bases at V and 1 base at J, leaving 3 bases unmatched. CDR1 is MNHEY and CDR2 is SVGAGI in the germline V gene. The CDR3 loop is CASTTGENTEAFF. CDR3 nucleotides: TGTGCCAGCACCACAGGGGAGAACACTGAAGCTTTCTTT.

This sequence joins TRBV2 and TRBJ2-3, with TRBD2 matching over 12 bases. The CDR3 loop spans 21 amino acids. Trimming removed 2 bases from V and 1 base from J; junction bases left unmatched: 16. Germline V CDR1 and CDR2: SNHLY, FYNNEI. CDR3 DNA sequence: TGTGCCAGCAGTGAACGGGGCGGGGCTAGCGGGGGGGCCCTTGGCACAGATACGCAGTATTTT. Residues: CASSERGGASGGALGTDTQYF.

In DNA form, the CDR3 reads TGCGCCAGCAGCAAGGACGACCTGTCCTATAATTCACCCCTCCACTTT. Protein product: CASSKDDLSYNSPLHF. The chain combines TRBV5-1 with TRBJ1-6; D not certain. The CDR3 has 16 residues. V lost 4 bases to trimming and J lost 1 base, with 12 bases between them. The V gene's germline CDR1 is SGHRS and CDR2 YFSETQ.

The CDR3 coding sequence is TGTGCCAGTAGTATAGATGGACTGAACACCGGGGAGCTGTTTTTT. Its protein is CASSIDGLNTGELFF. The gene calls are TRBV19 and TRBJ2-2, with D tentatively TRBD2 (5 bases). The CDR3 totals 15 residues. CDR1 and CDR2 from the germline V gene are LNHDA and SQIVND (reference sequence). V lost 0 bases, J lost 1 base, and 6 bases lay in between.

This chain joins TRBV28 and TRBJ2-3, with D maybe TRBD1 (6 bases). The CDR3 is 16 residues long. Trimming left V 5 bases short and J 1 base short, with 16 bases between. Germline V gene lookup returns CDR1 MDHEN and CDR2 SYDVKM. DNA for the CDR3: TGTGCCAGCAGTACCTACAGGGAGATGGGCACAGATACGCAGTATTTT. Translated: CASSTYREMGTDTQYF.

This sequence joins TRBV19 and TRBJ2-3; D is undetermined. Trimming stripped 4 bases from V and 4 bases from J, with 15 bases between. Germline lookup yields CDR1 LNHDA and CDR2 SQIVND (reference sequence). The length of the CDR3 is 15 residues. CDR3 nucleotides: TGTGCCAGTAGTAGAAAGGGCCGCTTCGCAGATACGCAGTATTTT. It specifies CASSRKGRFADTQYF.

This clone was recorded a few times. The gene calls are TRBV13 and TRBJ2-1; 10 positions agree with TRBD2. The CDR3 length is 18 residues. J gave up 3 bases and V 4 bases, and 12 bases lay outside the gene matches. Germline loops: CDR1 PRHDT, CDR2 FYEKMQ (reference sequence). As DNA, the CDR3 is TGTGCCAGCAGCTCGACCGTGGGGGTAGCGGGGGGCTACAATGAGCAGTTCTTC. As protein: CASSSTVGVAGGYNEQFF.

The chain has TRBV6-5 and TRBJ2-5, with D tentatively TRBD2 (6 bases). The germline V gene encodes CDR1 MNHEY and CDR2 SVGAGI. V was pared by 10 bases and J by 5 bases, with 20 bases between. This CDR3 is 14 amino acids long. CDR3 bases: TGTGCCACCAAAGTGGGAGGAGGATCGGAGACCCAGTACTTC. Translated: CATKVGGGSETQYF.

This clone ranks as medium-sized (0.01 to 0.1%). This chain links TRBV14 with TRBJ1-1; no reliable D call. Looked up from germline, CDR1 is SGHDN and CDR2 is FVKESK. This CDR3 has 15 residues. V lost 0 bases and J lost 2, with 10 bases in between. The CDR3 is CASSQDYNFNTEAFF. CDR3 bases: TGTGCCAGCAGCCAAGATTACAATTTTAACACTGAAGCTTTCTTT.

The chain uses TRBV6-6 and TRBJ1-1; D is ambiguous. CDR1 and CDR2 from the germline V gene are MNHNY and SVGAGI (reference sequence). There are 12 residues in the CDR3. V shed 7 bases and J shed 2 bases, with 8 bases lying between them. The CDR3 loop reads CASNHVNTEAFF. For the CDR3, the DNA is TGTGCCAGCAACCATGTTAACACTGAAGCTTTCTTT.

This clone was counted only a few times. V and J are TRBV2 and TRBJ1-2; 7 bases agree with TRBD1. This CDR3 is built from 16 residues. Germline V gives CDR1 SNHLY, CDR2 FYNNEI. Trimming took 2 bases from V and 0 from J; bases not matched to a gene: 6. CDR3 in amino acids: CASSEWTGKANYGYTF. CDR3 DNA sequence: TGTGCCAGCAGTGAATGGACAGGAAAAGCTAACTATGGCTACACCTTC.